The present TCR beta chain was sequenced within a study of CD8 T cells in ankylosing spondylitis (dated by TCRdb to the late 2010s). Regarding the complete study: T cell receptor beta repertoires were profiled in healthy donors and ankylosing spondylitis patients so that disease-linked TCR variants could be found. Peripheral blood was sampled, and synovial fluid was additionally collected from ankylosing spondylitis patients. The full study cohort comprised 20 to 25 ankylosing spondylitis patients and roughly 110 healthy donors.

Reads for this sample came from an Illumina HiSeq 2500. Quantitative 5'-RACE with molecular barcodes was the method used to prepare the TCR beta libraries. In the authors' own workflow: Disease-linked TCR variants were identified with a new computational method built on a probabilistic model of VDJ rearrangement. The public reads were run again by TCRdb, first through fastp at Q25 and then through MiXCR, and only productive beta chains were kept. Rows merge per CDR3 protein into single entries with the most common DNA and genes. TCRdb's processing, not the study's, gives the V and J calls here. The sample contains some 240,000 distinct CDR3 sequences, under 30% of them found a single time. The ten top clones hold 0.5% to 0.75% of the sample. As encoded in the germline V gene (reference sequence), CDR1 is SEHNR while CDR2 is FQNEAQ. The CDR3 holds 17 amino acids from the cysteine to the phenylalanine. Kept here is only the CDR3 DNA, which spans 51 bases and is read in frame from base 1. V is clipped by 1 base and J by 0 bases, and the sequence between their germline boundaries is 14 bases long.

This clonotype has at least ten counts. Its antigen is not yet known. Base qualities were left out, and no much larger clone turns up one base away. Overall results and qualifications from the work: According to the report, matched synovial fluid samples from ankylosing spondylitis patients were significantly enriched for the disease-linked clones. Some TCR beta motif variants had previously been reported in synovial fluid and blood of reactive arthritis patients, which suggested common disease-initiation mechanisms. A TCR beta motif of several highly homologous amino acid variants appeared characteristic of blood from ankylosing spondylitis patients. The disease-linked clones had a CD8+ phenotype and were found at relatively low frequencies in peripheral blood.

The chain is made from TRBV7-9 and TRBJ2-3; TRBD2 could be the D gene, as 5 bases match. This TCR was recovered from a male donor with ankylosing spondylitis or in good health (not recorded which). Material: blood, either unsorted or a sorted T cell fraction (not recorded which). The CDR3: CASSLGAEVASTDTQYF. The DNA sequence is TGTGCCAGCAGCTTAGGGGCGGAGGTAGCCAGCACAGATACGCAGTATTTT.